This TCR beta chain was obtained from a study of blood T cell repertoires in COVID-19. At the level of the study: The United States, Italy and Spain were the sources of the acute and convalescent COVID-19 samples.

In the original analysis: Amplified reference gene primers provided the basis for estimating nucleated cell counts. Method: immunoSEQ multiplex PCR; TCRdb's copy keeps in-frame clones and lacks some. The V and J calls and the clone size are those of that table, but D and trimming were determined from the DNA. The table has about 360,000 clones, about 89% seen once; the top ten hold roughly 1.4%. Researchers sorted participants into cohorts using their self-reported clinical history. Donors of Cohort 3 who recovered were those that had two negative PCRs, clearance, or symptom resolution. The length of the CDR3 is 12 residues. The V gene's germline CDR1 is SQVTM and CDR2 ANQGSEA. The trim removed 7 bases at V and 3 bases at J, leaving 4 bases unmatched.

The chain uses TRBV29-1 and TRBJ1-1, with 8 bases lining up with TRBD1. The TCR sequence derives from a man aged 25 to 45 who had recovered from COVID-19. The source material was PBMCs or T cells enriched from blood (not recorded which). Here the CDR3 DNA reads TGCAGCGCCAGGGGGCTGGACACTGAAGCTTTCTTT. It codes for CSARGLDTEAFF.